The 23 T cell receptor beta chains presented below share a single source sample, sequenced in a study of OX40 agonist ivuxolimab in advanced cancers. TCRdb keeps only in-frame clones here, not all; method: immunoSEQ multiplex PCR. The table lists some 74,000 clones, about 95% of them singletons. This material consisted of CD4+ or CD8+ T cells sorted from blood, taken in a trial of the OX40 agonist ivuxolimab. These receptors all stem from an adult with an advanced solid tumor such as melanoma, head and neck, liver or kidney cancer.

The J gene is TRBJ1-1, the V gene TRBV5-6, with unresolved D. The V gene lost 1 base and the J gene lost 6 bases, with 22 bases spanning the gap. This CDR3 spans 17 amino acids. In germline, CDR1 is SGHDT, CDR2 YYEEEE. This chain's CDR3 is CASSLTGSSSFVAEAFF. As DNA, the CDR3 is TGTGCCAGCAGCTTGACCGGGTCCTCTTCGTTCGTCGCTGAAGCTTTCTTT.

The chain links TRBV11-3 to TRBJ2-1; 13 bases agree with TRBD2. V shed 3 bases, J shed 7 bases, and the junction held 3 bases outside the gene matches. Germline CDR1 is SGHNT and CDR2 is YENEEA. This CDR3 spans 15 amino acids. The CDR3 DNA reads TGTGCCAGCAGCTTTGGACTAGCGGGAGCTAATGAGCAGTTCTTC. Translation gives CASSFGLAGANEQFF.

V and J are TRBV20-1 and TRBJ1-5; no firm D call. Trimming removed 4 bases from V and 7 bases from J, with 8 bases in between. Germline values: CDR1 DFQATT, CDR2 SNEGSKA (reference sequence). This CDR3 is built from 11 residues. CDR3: CSATTGQPQHF. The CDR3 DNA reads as TGCAGTGCTACCACCGGGCAGCCCCAGCATTTT.

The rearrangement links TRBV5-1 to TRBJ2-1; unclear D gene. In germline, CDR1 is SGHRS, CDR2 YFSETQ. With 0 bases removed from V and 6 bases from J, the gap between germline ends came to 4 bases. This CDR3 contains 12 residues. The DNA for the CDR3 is TGCGCCAGCAGCTTGGGCCCCAATGAGCAGTTCTTC. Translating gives CASSLGPNEQFF.

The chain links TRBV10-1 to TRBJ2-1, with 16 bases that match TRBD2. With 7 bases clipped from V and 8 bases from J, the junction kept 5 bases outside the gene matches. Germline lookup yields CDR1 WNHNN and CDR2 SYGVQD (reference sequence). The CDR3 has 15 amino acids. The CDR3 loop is CASIGTSGRADEQFF. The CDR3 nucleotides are TGCGCCAGCATCGGGACTAGCGGGAGGGCTGATGAGCAGTTCTTC.

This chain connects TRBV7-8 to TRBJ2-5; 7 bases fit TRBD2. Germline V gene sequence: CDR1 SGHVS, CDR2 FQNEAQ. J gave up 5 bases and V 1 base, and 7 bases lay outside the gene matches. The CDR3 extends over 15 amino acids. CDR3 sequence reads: CASSLEVEGGETQYF. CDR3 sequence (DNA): TGTGCCAGCAGCTTAGAGGTGGAGGGAGGGGAGACCCAGTACTTC. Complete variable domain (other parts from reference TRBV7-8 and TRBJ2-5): GAGVSQSPRYKVAKRGQDVALRCDPISGHVSLFWYQQALGQGPEFLTYFQNEAQLDKSGLPSDRFFAERPEGSVSTLKIQRTQQEDSAVYLCASSLEVEGGETQYFGPGTRLLVL.

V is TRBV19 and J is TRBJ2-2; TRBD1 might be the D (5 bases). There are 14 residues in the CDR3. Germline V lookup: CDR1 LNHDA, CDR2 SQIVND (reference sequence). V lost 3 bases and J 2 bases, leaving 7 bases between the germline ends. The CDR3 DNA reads TGTGCCAGTAGTATTGACAGTAACACCGGGGAGCTGTTTTTT. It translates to CASSIDSNTGELFF.

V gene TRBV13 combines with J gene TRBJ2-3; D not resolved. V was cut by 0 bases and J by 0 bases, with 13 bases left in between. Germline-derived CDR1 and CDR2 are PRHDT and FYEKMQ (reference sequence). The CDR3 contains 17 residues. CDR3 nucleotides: TGTGCCAGCAGCTTAGGCCAATCCCCTACCAGCACAGATACGCAGTATTTT. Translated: CASSLGQSPTSTDTQYF.

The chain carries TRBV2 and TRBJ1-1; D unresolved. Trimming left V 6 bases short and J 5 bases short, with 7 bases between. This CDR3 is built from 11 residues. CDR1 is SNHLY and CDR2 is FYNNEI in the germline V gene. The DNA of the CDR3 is TGTGCCAGCAGCTGGGAAACTGAAGCTTTCTTT. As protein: CASSWETEAFF. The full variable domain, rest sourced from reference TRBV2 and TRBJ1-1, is EPEVTQTPSHQVTQMGQEVILRCVPISNHLYFYWYRQILGQKVEFLVSFYNNEISEKSEIFDDQFSVERPDGSNFTLKIRSTKLEDSAMYFCASSWETEAFFGQGTRLTVV.

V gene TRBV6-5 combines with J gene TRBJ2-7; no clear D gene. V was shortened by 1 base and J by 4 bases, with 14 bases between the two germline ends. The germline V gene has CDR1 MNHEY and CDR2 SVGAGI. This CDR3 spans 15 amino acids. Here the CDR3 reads CASSYYGSLMYEQYF. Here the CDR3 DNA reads TGTGCCAGCAGTTACTATGGCAGTTTAATGTACGAGCAGTACTTC.

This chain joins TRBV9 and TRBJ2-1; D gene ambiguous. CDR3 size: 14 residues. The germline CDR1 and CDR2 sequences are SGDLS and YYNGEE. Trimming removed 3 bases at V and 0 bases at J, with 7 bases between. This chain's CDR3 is CASSELPSYNEQFF. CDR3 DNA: TGTGCCAGCAGCGAGCTCCCCTCCTACAATGAGCAGTTCTTC. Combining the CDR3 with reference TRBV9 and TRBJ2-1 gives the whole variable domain DSGVTQTPKHLITATGQRVTLRCSPRSGDLSVYWYQQSLDQGLQFLIQYYNGEERAKGNILERFSAQQFPDLHSELNLSSLELGDSALYFCASSELPSYNEQFFGPGTRLTVL.

The CDR3 is CASSYEGPKPDEQYF. DNA for the CDR3: TGTGCCAGCAGTTACGAAGGGCCGAAGCCGGACGAGCAGTACTTC. This rearrangement joins TRBV6-6 to TRBJ2-7; D unclear. This CDR3 region has 15 residues. Per germline, CDR1 MNHNY and CDR2 SVGAGI (reference sequence). Trimming pared 2 bases from V and 5 bases from J, leaving 16 bases between.

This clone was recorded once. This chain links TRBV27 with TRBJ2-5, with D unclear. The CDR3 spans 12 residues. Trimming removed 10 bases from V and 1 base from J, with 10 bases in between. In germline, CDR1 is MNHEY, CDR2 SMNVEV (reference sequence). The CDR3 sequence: CATVAGQETQYF. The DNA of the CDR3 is TGTGCCACCGTGGCCGGCCAAGAGACCCAGTACTTC.

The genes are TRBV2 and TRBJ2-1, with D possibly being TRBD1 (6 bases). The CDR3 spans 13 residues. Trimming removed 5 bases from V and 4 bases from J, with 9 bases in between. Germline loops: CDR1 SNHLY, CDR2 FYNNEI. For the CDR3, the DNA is TGTGCCAGCAGTAGGACAGATTACAATGAGCAGTTCTTC. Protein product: CASSRTDYNEQFF.

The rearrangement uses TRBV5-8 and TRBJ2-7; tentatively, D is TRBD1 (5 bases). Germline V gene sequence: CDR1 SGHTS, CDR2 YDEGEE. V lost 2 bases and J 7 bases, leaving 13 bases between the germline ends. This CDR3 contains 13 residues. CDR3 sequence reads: CASSLRGYVEQYF. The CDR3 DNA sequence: TGTGCCAGCAGCTTAAGGGGATACGTGGAGCAGTACTTC.

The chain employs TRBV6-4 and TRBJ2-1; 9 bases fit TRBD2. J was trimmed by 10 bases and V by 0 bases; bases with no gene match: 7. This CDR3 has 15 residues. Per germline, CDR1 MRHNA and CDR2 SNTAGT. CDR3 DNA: TGTGCCAGCAGTGACTCGGCGGCGGGAGGGGACGAGCAGTTCTTC. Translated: CASSDSAAGGDEQFF.

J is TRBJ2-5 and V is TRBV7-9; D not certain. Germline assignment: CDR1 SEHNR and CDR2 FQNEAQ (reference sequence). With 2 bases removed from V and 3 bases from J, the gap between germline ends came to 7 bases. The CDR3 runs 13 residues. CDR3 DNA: TGTGCCAGCAGCTTAATAAGGGAAGAGACCCAGTACTTC. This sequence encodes CASSLIREETQYF. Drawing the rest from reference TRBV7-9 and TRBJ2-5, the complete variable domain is DTGVSQNPRHKITKRGQNVTFRCDPISEHNRLYWYRQTLGQGPEFLTYFQNEAQLEKSRLLSDRFSAERPKGSFSTLEIQRTEQGDSAMYLCASSLIREETQYFGPGTRLLVL.

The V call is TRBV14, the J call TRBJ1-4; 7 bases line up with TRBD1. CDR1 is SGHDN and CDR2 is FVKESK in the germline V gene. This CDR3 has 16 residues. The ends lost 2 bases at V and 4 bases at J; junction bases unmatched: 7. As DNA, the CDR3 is TGTGCCAGCAGCCAAAGGGGCAGGGGGAGTAATGAAAAACTGTTTTTT. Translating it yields CASSQRGRGSNEKLFF.

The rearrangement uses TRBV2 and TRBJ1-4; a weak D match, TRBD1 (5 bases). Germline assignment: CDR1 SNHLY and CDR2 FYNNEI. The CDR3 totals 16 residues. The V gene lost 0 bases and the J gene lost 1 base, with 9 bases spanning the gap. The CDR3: CASSEAHGGTNEKLFF. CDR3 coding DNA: TGTGCCAGCAGTGAAGCCCATGGGGGAACTAATGAAAAACTGTTTTTT.

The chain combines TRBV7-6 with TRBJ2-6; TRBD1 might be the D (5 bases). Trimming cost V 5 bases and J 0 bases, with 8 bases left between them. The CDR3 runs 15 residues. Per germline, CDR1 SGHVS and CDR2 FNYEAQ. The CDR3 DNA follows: TGTGCCAGCAGCAGGGGTCCCTCTGGGGCCAACGTCCTGACTTTC. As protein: CASSRGPSGANVLTF.

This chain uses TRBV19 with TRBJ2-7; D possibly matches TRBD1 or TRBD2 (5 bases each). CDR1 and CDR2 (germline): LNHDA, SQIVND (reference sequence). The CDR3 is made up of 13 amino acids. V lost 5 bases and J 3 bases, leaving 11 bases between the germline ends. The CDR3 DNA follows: TGTGCCAGTAGTCCTGGGGGTTTCTACGAGCAGTACTTC. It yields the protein CASSPGGFYEQYF.

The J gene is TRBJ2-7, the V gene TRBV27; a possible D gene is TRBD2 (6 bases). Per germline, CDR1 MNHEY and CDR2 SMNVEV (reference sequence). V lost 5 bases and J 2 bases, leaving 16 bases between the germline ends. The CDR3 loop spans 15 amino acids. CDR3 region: CASSPESLATYEQYF. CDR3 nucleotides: TGTGCCAGCAGTCCTGAGAGCCTAGCGACCTACGAGCAGTACTTC.

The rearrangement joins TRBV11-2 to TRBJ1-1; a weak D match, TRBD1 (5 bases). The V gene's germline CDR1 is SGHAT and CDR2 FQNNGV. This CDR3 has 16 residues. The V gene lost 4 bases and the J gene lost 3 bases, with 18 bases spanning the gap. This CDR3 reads CASSSATGTVDTEAFF. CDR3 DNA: TGTGCCAGCAGCTCTGCAACCGGGACGGTGGACACTGAAGCTTTCTTT. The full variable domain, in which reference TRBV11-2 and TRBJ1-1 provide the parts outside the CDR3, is EAGVAQSPRYKIIEKRQSVAFWCNPISGHATLYWYQQILGQGPKLLIQFQNNGVVDDSQLPKDRFSAERLKGVDSTLKIQPAKLEDSAVYLCASSSATGTVDTEAFFGQGTRLTVV.